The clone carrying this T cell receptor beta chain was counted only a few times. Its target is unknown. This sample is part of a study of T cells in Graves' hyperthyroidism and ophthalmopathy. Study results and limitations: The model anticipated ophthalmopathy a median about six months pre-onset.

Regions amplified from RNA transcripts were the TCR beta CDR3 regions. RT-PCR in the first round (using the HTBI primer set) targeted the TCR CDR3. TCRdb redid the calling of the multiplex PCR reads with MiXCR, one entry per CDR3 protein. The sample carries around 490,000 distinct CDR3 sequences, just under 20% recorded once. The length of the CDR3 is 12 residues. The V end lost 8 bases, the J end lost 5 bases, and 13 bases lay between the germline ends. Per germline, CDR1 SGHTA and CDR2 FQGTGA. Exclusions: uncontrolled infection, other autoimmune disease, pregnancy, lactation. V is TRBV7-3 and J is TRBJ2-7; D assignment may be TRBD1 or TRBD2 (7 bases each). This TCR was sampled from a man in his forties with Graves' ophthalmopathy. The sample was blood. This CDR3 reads CASQGGFNEQYF. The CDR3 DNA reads TGTGCCAGCCAGGGGGGGTTCAACGAGCAGTACTTC.